The table lists the clone carrying this TCR beta chain with a count of one. Its target is not known. Some clones are missing from TCRdb's copy, which holds only in-frame ones; the method was immunoSEQ multiplex PCR. The data hold around 250,000 clones, with around 89% observed a single time. The trim removed 3 bases at V and 3 bases at J, leaving 5 bases unmatched. The CDR3 extends over 14 amino acids. CDR1 is SGHRS and CDR2 is YFSETQ in the germline V gene. This sample is part of a study of cytomegalovirus exposure and HLA in healthy donors. Study summary: The roughly 130 validation repertoires used the same platform as the 650 to 750 first-cohort repertoires, a later analysis reported.

Study-wide results and limits: The study recorded 160 or so TCR beta chains that were cytomegalovirus-associated. According to reports, the classifier identified cytomegalovirus status with high specificity and sensitivity.

This receptor was taken from a woman under 30 in good health and CMV-seronegative. This rearrangement joins TRBV5-1 to TRBJ1-1; the match to TRBD1 covers 7 bases. Sequencing used PBMCs. CDR3 in DNA: TGCGCCAGCAGCTCGGGACAGTTTGACACTGAAGCTTTCTTT. This translates into CASSSGQFDTEAFF.